This TCR beta chain was recovered during a study of tissue T cells after allogeneic stem cell transplantation. Points from the study as a whole: Anatomically similar tissues had similar TCR repertoires within each patient. This small cohort was clinically heterogeneous, and sampling depth was a limitation.

The CDR3 sequence is 13 residues long. With 3 bases removed from V and 5 bases from J, the gap between germline ends came to 10 bases. Per the germline V gene, CDR1 is SGHVS and CDR2 is FQNEAQ. This clone was recorded a few times. The antigen is undetermined. Comparators without hematopoietic cell transplant had other cancers, at least five gastrointestinal samples, and no known gastrointestinal disease. Generated by immunoSEQ multiplex PCR, the TCRdb table keeps only in-frame clones and is missing some. This table has about 6,300 clones, approximately 71% appearing once. This sequence was found in a woman aged 18-49 years with breast cancer. This rearrangement joins TRBV7-8 to TRBJ1-1; tentatively, D is TRBD1 (5 bases). The starting material was tissue from the stomach, obtained at autopsy. The CDR3 spells CASSFAGMTEAFF. CDR3 in DNA: TGTGCCAGCAGCTTTGCAGGGATGACTGAAGCTTTCTTT.